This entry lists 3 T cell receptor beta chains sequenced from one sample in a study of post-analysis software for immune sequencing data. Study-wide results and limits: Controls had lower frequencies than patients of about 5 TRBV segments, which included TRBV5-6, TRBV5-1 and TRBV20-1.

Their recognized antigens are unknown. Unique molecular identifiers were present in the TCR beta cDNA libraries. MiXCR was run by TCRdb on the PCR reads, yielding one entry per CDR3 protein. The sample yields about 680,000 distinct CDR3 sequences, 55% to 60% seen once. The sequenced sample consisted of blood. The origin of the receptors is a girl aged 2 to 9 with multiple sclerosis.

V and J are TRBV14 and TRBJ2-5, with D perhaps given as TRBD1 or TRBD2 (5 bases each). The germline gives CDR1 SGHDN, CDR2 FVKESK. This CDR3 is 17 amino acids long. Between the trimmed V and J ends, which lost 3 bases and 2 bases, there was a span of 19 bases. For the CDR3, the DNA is TGTGCCAGCAGCCAGCGCCGGGGCGGGTGGGATCAAGAGACCCAGTACTTC. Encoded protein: CASSQRRGGWDQETQYF. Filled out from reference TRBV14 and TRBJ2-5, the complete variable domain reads EAGVTQFPSHSVIEKGQTVTLRCDPISGHDNLYWYRRVMGKEIKFLLHFVKESKQDESGMPNNRFLAERTGGTYSTLKVQPAELEDSGVYFCASSQRRGGWDQETQYFGPGTRLLVL.

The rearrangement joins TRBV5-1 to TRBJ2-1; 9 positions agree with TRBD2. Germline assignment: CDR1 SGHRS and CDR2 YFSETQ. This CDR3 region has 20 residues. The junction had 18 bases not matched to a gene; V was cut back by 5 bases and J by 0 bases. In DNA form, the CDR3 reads TGCGCCAGCAGTGGGCCGTGGGGCGGGGGGGCCTCAAGCTCCTACAATGAGCAGTTCTTC. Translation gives CASSGPWGGGASSSYNEQFF. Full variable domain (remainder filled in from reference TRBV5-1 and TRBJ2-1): KAGVTQTPRYLIKTRGQQVTLSCSPISGHRSVSWYQQTPGQGLQFLFEYFSETQRNKGNFPGRFSGRQFSNSRSEMNVSTLELGDSALYLCASSGPWGGGASSSYNEQFFGPGTRLTVL.

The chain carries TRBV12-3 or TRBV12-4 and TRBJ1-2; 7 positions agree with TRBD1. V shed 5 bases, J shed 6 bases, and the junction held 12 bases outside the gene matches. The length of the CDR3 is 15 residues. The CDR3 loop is CASSPSGQPGNGYTF. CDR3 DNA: TGTGCCAGCAGTCCTTCGGGACAGCCAGGGAATGGCTACACCTTC.